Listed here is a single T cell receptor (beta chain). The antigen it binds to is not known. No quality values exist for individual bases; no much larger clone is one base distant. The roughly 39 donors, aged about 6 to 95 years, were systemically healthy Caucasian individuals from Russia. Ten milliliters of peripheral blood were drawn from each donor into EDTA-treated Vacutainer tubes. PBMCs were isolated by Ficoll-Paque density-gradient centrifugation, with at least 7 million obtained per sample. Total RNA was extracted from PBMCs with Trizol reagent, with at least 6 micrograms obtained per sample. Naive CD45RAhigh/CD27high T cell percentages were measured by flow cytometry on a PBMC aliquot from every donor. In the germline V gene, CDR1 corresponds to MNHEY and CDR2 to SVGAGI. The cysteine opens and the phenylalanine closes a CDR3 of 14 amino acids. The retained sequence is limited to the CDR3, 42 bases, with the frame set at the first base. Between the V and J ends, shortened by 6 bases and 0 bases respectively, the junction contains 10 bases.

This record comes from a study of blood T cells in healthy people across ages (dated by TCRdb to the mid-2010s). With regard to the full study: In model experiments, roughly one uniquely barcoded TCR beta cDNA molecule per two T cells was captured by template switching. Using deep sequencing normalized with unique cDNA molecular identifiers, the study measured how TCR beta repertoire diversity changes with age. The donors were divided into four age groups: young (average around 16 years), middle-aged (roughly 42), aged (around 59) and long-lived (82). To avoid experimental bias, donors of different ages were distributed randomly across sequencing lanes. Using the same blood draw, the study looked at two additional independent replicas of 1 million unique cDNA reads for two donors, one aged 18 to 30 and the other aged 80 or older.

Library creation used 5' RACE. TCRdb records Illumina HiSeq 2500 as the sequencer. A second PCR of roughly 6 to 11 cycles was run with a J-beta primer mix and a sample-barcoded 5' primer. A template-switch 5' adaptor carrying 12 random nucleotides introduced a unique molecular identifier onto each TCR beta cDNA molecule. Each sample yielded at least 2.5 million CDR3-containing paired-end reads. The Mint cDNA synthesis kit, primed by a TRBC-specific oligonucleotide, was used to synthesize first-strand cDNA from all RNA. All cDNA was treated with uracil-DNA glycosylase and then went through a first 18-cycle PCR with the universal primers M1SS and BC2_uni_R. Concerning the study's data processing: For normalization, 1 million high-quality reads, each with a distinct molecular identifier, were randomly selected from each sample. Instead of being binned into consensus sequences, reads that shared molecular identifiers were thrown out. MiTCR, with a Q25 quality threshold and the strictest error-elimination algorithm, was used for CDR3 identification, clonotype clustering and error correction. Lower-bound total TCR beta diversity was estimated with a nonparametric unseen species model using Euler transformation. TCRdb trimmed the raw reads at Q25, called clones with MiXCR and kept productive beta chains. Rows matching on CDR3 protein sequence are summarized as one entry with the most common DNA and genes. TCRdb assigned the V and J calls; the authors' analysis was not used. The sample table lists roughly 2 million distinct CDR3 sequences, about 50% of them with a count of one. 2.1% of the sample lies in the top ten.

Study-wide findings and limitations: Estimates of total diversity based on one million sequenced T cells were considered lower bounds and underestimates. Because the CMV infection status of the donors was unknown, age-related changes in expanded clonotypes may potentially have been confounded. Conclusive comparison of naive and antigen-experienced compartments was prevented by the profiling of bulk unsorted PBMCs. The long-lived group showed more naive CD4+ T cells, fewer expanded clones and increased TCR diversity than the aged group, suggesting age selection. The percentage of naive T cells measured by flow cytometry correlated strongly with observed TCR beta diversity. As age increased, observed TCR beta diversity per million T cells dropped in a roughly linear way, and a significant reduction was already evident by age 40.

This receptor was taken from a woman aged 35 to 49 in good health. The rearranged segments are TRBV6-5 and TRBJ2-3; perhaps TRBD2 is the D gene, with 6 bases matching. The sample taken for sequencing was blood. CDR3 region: CASRSGLSTDTQYF. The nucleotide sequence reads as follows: TGTGCCAGCAGAAGCGGGTTAAGCACAGATACGCAGTATTTT.